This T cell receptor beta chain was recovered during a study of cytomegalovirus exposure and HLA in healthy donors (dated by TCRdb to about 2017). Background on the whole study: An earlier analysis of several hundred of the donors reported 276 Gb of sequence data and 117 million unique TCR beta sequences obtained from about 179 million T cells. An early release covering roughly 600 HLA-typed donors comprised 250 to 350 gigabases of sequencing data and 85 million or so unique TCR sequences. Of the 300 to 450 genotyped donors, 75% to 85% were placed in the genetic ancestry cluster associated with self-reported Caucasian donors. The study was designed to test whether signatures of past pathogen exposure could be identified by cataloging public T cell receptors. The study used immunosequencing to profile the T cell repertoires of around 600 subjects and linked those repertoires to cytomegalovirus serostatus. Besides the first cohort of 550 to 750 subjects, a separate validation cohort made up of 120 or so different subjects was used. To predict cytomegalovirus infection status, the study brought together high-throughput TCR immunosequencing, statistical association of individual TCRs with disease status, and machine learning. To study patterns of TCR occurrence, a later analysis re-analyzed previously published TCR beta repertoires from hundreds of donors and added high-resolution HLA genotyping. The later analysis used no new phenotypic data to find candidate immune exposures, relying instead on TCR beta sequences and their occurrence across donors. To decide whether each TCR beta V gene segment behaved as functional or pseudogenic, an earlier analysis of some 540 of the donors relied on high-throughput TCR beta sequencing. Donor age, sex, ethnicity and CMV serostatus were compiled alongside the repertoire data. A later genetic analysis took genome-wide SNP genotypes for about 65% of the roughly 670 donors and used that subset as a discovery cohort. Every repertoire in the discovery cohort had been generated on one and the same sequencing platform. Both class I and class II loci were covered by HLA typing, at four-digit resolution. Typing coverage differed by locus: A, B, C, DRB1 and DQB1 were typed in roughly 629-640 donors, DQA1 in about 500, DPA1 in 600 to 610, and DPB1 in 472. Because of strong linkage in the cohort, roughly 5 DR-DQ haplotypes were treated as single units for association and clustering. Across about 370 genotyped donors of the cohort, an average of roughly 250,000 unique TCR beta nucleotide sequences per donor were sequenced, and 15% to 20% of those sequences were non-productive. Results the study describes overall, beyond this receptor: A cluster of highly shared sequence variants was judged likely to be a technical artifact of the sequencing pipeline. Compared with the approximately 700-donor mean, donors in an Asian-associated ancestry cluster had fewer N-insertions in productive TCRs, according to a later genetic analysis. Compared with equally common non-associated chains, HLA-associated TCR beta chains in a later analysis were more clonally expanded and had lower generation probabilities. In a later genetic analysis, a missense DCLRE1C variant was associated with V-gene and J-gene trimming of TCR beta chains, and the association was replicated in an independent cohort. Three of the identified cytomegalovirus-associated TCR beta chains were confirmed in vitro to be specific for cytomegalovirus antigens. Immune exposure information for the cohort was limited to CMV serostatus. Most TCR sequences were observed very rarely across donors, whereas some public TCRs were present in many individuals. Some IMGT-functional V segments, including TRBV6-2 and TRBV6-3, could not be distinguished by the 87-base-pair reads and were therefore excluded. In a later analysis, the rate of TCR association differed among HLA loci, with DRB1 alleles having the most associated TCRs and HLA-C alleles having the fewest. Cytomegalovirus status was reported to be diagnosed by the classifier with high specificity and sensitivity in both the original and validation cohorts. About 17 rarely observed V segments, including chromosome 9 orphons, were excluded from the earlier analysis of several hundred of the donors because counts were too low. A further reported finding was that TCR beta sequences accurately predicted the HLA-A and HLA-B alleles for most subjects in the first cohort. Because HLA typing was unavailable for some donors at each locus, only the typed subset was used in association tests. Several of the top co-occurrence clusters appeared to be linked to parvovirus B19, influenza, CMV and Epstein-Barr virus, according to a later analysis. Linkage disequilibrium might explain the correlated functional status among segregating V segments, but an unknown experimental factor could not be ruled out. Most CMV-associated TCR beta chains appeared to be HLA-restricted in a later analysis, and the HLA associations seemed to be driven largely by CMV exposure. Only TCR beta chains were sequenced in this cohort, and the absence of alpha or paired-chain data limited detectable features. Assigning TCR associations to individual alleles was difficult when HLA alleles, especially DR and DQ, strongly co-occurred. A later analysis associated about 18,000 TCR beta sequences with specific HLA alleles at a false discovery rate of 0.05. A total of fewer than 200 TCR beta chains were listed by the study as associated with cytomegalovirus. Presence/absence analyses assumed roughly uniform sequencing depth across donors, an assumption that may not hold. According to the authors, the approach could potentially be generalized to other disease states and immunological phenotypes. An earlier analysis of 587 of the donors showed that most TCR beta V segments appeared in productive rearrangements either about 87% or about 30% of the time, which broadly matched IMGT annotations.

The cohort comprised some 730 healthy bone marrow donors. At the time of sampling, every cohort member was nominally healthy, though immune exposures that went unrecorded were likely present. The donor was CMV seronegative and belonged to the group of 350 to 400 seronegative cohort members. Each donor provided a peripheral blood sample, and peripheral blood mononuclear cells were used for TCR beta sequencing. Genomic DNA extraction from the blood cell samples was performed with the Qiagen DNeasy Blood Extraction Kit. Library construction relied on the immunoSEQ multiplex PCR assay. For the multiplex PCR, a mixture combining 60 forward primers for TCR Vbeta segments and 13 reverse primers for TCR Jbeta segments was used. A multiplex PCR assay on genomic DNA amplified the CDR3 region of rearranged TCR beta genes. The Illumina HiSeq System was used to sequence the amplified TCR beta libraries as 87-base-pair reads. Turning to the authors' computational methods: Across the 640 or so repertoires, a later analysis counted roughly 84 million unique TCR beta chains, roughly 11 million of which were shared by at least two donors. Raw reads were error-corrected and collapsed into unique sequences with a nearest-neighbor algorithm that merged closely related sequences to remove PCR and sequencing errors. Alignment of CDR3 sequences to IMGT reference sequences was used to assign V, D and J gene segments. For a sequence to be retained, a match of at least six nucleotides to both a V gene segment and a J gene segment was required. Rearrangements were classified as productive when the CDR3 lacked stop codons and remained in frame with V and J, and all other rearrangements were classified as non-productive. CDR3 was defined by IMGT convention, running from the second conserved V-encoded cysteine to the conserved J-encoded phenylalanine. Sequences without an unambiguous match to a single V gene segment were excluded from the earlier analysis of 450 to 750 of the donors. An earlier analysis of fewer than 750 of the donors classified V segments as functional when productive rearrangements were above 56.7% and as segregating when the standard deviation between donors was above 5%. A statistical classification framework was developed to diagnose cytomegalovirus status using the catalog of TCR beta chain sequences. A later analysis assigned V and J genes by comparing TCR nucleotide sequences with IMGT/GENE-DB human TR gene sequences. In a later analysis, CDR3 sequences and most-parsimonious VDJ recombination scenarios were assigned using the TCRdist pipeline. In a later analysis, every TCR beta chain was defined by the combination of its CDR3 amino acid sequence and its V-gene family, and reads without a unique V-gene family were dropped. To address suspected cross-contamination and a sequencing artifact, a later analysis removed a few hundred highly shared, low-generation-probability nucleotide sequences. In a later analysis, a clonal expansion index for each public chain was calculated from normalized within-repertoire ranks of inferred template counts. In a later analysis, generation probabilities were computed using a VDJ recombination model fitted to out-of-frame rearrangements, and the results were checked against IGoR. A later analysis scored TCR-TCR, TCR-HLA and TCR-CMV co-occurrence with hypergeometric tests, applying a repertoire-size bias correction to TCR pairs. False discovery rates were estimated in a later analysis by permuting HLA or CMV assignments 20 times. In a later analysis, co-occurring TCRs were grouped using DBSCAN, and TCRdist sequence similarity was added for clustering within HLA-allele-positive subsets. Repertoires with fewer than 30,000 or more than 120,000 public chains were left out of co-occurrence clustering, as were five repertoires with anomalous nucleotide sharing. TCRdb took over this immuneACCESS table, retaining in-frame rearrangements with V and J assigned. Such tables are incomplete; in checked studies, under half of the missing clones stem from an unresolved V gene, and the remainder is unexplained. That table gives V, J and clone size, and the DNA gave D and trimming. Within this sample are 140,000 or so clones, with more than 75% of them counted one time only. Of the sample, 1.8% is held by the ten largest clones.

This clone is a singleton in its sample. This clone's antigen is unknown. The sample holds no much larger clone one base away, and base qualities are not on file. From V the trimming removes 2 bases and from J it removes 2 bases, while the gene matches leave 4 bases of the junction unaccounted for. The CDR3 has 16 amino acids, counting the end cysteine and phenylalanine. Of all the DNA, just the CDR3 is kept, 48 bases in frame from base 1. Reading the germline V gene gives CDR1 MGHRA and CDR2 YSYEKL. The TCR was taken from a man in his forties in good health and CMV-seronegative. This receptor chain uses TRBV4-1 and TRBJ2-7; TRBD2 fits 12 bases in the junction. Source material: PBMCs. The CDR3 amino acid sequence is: CASSQLTSGSAYEQYF. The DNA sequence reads TGCGCCAGCAGCCAACTGACTAGCGGGAGCGCCTACGAGCAGTACTTC.